The next 10 T cell receptor beta chains were all read from a single sample in a study of T cells expressing NK-cell markers. TCRdb reworked the 5' RACE reads into one entry per CDR3 protein, no DNA. Here the sample table reports 550,000 to 600,000 distinct CDR3 sequences. Sequenced: blood T cells: a sorted CD56 or NKG2C T cell subset, CD4+ or CD8+ T cells, or bulk PBMC T cells (not recorded which). The receptors stem from a man aged 18 to 29 in good health.

The gene calls are TRBV13 and TRBJ2-5. The CDR3 consists of 13 residues. From germline, CDR1 is PRHDT and CDR2 FYEKMQ (reference sequence). This chain's CDR3 is CASSPKLEETQYF.

V usage is TRBV19 and J usage is TRBJ1-1; absent DNA, TCRdb's TRBD1 call cannot be checked. The CDR3 runs 17 residues. Germline V lookup: CDR1 LNHDA, CDR2 SQIVND (reference sequence). The CDR3 sequence is CASRMPPRTGKNTEAFF.

The chain couples TRBV7-2 to TRBJ2-5; the D call of TRBD2 rests on TCRdb alone, since no DNA is present to check it. The CDR3 runs 16 residues. CDR1 and CDR2 (germline): SGHTA, FQGNSA. CDR3 residues: CASSPEGQVHQETQYF. Using reference TRBV7-2 and TRBJ2-5 for the parts outside the CDR3, the full variable domain is GAGVSQSPSNKVTEKGKDVELRCDPISGHTALYWYRQSLGQGLEFLIYFQGNSAPDKSGLPSDRFSAERTGGSVSTLTIQRTQQEDSAVYLCASSPEGQVHQETQYFGPGTRLLVL.

The chain carries TRBV28 and TRBJ2-7; the TRBD2 assignment by TCRdb is unverifiable without DNA. This CDR3 has 15 amino acids. Germline lookup yields CDR1 MDHEN and CDR2 SYDVKM. The CDR3 loop reads CASSSRTSGRREQYF.

J is TRBJ2-1 and V is TRBV7-2; lacking DNA, the TRBD2 call made by TCRdb goes unchecked. CDR3 length: 17 residues. CDR1 SGHTA and CDR2 FQGNSA come from the germline V gene. CDR3 loop: CASSSLPLAGGYNEQFF.

V is TRBV20-1 and J is TRBJ1-5; there is no DNA to check the TCRdb D call of TRBD1. Germline-derived CDR1 and CDR2 are DFQATT and SNEGSKA (reference sequence). The CDR3 runs 14 residues. The CDR3 sequence is CSARTDRGSQPQHF.

The chain recombines TRBV6-5 with TRBJ1-6; TCRdb names TRBD1, which stays unverified in the absence of DNA. Germline lookup yields CDR1 MNHEY and CDR2 SVGAGI. The CDR3 consists of 15 residues. The CDR3 protein is CASSSTSGATSPLHF.

This chain connects TRBV2 to TRBJ2-5; absent DNA, TCRdb's TRBD1 call cannot be checked. Germline loops: CDR1 SNHLY, CDR2 FYNNEI. The CDR3 totals 15 residues. This CDR3 is CASSERGQAYETQYF. Full variable domain (rest looked up from reference TRBV2 and TRBJ2-5): EPEVTQTPSHQVTQMGQEVILRCVPISNHLYFYWYRQILGQKVEFLVSFYNNEISEKSEIFDDQFSVERPDGSNFTLKIRSTKLEDSAMYFCASSERGQAYETQYFGPGTRLLVL.

The rearrangement links TRBV12-3 or TRBV12-4 to TRBJ1-3; TCRdb picks TRBD1, but there is no DNA to check that call. The CDR3 extends over 14 amino acids. This chain's CDR3 is CASKPGASGNTIYF.

The J gene is TRBJ2-3, the V gene TRBV20-1; TCRdb returns TRBD1, unconfirmable since there is no DNA. Looked up from germline, CDR1 is DFQATT and CDR2 is SNEGSKA (reference sequence). The CDR3 has 15 residues. This CDR3 is CSADRLVAEGDTQYF.